One sample yielded the 27 T cell receptor beta chains listed below, sequenced in a study of shared clonotypes between healthy human individuals. This table comes from immunoSEQ multiplex PCR, and its TCRdb copy is limited to in-frame clones, with some not included. The sample gives some 2,000,000 clones, 90% to 95% of which show up once; 0.1% to 0.15% is in the top ten. The sequencing input was naive CD4+ T cells sorted from blood. Regarding subset: CD45RA+ positively selected. The source is a man aged 18-30 years in good health.

This rearrangement joins TRBV5-1 to TRBJ2-3, with 10 bases aligning to TRBD2. Germline-derived CDR1 and CDR2 are SGHRS and YFSETQ. The J segment lost 3 bases and the V segment lost 1 base, leaving 8 bases of the junction unmatched. This CDR3 comprises 17 residues. The CDR3 is CASSLRPAGGSTDTQYF. CDR3 sequence (DNA): TGCGCCAGCAGCTTGCGGCCAGCGGGAGGGAGTACAGATACGCAGTATTTT.

This chain links TRBV7-2 with TRBJ2-7; 7 nucleotides match TRBD2. Trimming took 1 base from V and 4 from J; bases not matched to a gene: 10. This CDR3 comprises 16 residues. The germline V gene has CDR1 SGHTA and CDR2 FQGNSA. The CDR3, as DNA: TGTGCCAGCAGCTTAGAAAGCGGGAAGGGCGCATACGAGCAGTACTTC. It specifies CASSLESGKGAYEQYF. The variable domain in full, completed from reference TRBV7-2 and TRBJ2-7, reads GAGVSQSPSNKVTEKGKDVELRCDPISGHTALYWYRQSLGQGLEFLIYFQGNSAPDKSGLPSDRFSAERTGGSVSTLTIQRTQQEDSAVYLCASSLESGKGAYEQYFGPGTRLTVT.

V usage is TRBV6-6 and J usage is TRBJ2-5; 7 bases fit TRBD2. The germline V gene has CDR1 MNHNY and CDR2 SVGAGI (reference sequence). The CDR3 length is 14 residues. With 8 bases clipped from V and 5 bases from J, the junction kept 11 bases outside the gene matches. CDR3 loop: CASLGRLAGETQYF. In nucleotides, the CDR3 is TGTGCCAGCCTTGGGAGACTAGCCGGGGAGACCCAGTACTTC.

The chain combines TRBV5-1 with TRBJ1-1, with D hard to call. CDR3 length equals 15 residues. The V gene lost 4 bases and the J gene lost 2 bases, with 15 bases spanning the gap. Germline loops: CDR1 SGHRS, CDR2 YFSETQ. The DNA for the CDR3 is TGCGCCAGCAGCCCGGGTTGGGTGGGTAACACTGAAGCTTTCTTT. As protein: CASSPGWVGNTEAFF. Supplemented by reference TRBV5-1 and TRBJ1-1, the full variable domain reads KAGVTQTPRYLIKTRGQQVTLSCSPISGHRSVSWYQQTPGQGLQFLFEYFSETQRNKGNFPGRFSGRQFSNSRSEMNVSTLELGDSALYLCASSPGWVGNTEAFFGQGTRLTVV.

V is TRBV19 and J is TRBJ2-7; 9 bases agree with TRBD1. The trim removed 7 bases at V and 1 base at J, leaving 5 bases unmatched. Per the germline V gene, CDR1 is LNHDA and CDR2 is SQIVND (reference sequence). The CDR3 consists of 14 residues. CDR3 DNA: TGTGCCAGTAACCCGGGACAGGGTTCCTACGAGCAGTACTTC. Translation: CASNPGQGSYEQYF.

The chain combines TRBV6-5 with TRBJ1-2; the match to TRBD1 covers 9 bases. In germline, CDR1 is MNHEY, CDR2 SVGAGI. This CDR3 is 16 amino acids long. The V and J ends lost 0 bases and 8 bases, in that order; junction bases with no gene match: 10. The CDR3 region has the DNA TGTGCCAGCAGTTACTCCCCGACAGGGGGAGGTGAAGGCTACACCTTC. Amino acids: CASSYSPTGGGEGYTF.

The V gene is TRBV2, the J gene TRBJ2-2; D is ambiguous. The V gene lost 6 bases and the J gene lost 4 bases, with 3 bases spanning the gap. CDR3 length: 11 residues. Germline assignment: CDR1 SNHLY and CDR2 FYNNEI. The CDR3 DNA reads TGTGCCAGCAGACTCACCGGGGAGCTGTTTTTT. This translates into CASRLTGELFF.

J is TRBJ2-2 and V is TRBV12-5; D gene unclear. The V gene's germline CDR1 is LGHNT and CDR2 FRNRAP. CDR3 length: 14 amino acids. The V end lost 5 bases, the J end lost 1 base, and 8 bases lay between the germline ends. CDR3 bases: TGTGCTAGTGGTCCTGACGGGAACACCGGGGAGCTGTTTTTT. Amino acids: CASGPDGNTGELFF.

The chain combines TRBV19 with TRBJ2-3; TRBD2 is a possible D gene (5 bases). Germline assignment: CDR1 LNHDA and CDR2 SQIVND (reference sequence). Trimming took 5 bases from V and 5 from J, leaving 8 bases between them. The CDR3 extends over 12 amino acids. The CDR3: CASSAGLDTQYF. CDR3 nucleotide sequence: TGTGCCAGTAGTGCCGGACTAGATACGCAGTATTTT.

V usage is TRBV14 and J usage is TRBJ2-2, with no clear D. Germline V lookup: CDR1 SGHDN, CDR2 FVKESK. V was clipped by 6 bases and J by 5 bases, with 7 bases between them. CDR3 length: 12 amino acids. CDR3 DNA: TGTGCCAGCAGGGCCATTACCGGGGAGCTGTTTTTT. Amino acid sequence: CASRAITGELFF.

The V gene is TRBV18, the J gene TRBJ1-1; D is ambiguous. CDR3 length: 18 residues. Per the germline V gene, CDR1 is KGHSH and CDR2 is LQKENI. V was trimmed by 0 bases and J by 2 bases, leaving 19 bases between them. CDR3 DNA: TGTGCCAGCTCACCACCGGGTCTGGGCAGCCGTGCTAACACTGAAGCTTTCTTT. Its translation: CASSPPGLGSRANTEAFF.

The chain uses TRBV11-3 and TRBJ2-1, with no clear D. Per the germline V gene, CDR1 is SGHNT and CDR2 is YENEEA. CDR3 length: 15 residues. The germline V and J ends were trimmed by 0 bases and 0 bases, with 6 bases remaining between them. The CDR3 region has the DNA TGTGCCAGCAGCTTAGAGACTCGCTCCTACAATGAGCAGTTCTTC. Its protein is CASSLETRSYNEQFF.

The sample holds one count of this clone. The chain carries TRBV6-4 and TRBJ2-3; 10 nucleotides match TRBD2. Germline trimming cut 8 bases from V and 0 bases from J; bases unmatched to any gene: 5. The CDR3 covers 15 residues. CDR1 is MRHNA and CDR2 is SNTAGT in the germline V gene. This CDR3 is CASATTSGSTDTQYF. CDR3 coding DNA: TGTGCCAGCGCCACGACTAGCGGGAGCACAGATACGCAGTATTTT.

The chain is built from TRBV5-1 and TRBJ2-1; D ambiguous. Trimming cost V 1 base and J 8 bases, with 19 bases left between them. The CDR3 contains 16 residues. Germline V CDR1 and CDR2: SGHRS, YFSETQ. The CDR3, as DNA: TGCGCCAGCAGCTTGATCGGGCCCAGAAAAGCCCATGAGCAGTTCTTC. Translating it yields CASSLIGPRKAHEQFF.

V usage is TRBV18 and J usage is TRBJ1-1; 7 positions agree with TRBD1. The CDR3 covers 13 residues. The germline CDR1 and CDR2 sequences are KGHSH and LQKENI. J lost 5 bases, V lost 6 bases, and 6 bases had no gene match. CDR3 coding DNA: TGTGCCAGCTCTCGGACAGGATGGACTGAAGCTTTCTTT. It yields the protein CASSRTGWTEAFF.

The rearrangement links TRBV7-2 to TRBJ2-7, with TRBD2 identical over 13 bases. The CDR3 length is 13 residues. Germline V CDR1 and CDR2: SGHTA, FQGNSA. After removal of 5 bases from V and 13 bases from J, the junction contained 8 bases not matched to a gene. The CDR3 reads CASSDRTSGGLYF. The DNA for the CDR3 is TGTGCCAGCAGCGATCGGACTAGCGGGGGTTTATACTTC. Drawing the rest from reference TRBV7-2 and TRBJ2-7, the complete variable domain is GAGVSQSPSNKVTEKGKDVELRCDPISGHTALYWYRQSLGQGLEFLIYFQGNSAPDKSGLPSDRFSAERTGGSVSTLTIQRTQQEDSAVYLCASSDRTSGGLYFGPGTRLTVT.

This clone was detected only once. The chain couples TRBV28 to TRBJ1-6; maybe TRBD1 (5 bases). The CDR3 is 12 amino acids. The germline V gene has CDR1 MDHEN and CDR2 SYDVKM. With 2 bases removed from V and 12 bases from J, the gap between germline ends came to 8 bases. CDR3 region: CASSLRQKPLHF. The CDR3, as DNA: TGTGCCAGCAGTTTACGACAGAAACCCCTCCACTTT.

As concerns this clone: Other DNA sequences of this sample code for an identical CDR3. The rearrangement joins TRBV5-1 to TRBJ2-1; 11 bases are a match to TRBD2. V lost 0 bases to trimming and J lost 6 bases; unmatched junction nucleotides: 2. This CDR3 contains 15 residues. The germline CDR1 and CDR2 sequences are SGHRS and YFSETQ. The CDR3 sequence is CASSLGLAGINEQFF. The CDR3 DNA is TGCGCCAGCAGCTTGGGACTAGCGGGAATCAATGAGCAGTTCTTC.

A word on this clone: Its ends do not fully match the called genes, so a read error is possible. The chain has TRBV5-8 and TRBJ1-2; weak D call: TRBD1 (5 bases). Germline assignment: CDR1 SGHTS and CDR2 YDEGEE. The CDR3 has 15 residues. CDR3 nucleotides: TGTGCCAGCGGCTTGGCTGGCAGGGATGGATTTGGCTACACCTTC. Translation gives CASGLAGRDGFGYTF.

V is TRBV5-1 and J is TRBJ2-4; D is undetermined. From germline, CDR1 is SGHRS and CDR2 YFSETQ. Trimming removed 0 bases from V and 8 bases from J, with 12 bases in between. This CDR3 contains 14 residues. The CDR3 spells CASSLVHRSDIQYF. CDR3 bases: TGCGCCAGCAGCTTGGTTCATAGGTCGGACATTCAGTACTTC.

Comments on this clone: Other DNA sequences of this sample code for an identical CDR3. V and J are TRBV5-1 and TRBJ1-1, with D possibly matching TRBD1 (6 bases). This CDR3 has 14 amino acids. Between the trimmed V and J ends, which lost 0 bases and 5 bases, there was a span of 11 bases. The V gene's germline CDR1 is SGHRS and CDR2 YFSETQ. The chain's CDR3 is CASSLEGVGTEAFF. DNA for the CDR3: TGCGCCAGCAGCTTGGAGGGGGTTGGAACTGAAGCTTTCTTT.

Worth noting for this clone: The sample contains more than one DNA sequence encoding this CDR3. V and J are TRBV18 and TRBJ1-2, with D possibly being TRBD1 (6 bases). The CDR3 consists of 13 residues. CDR1 and CDR2 from the germline V gene are KGHSH and LQKENI. Trimming took off 3 bases at V and 6 bases at J, with 11 bases between the two ends. The CDR3 nucleotides are TGTGCCAGCTCACCCAACAGGGTCGATGGCTACACCTTC. Translating it yields CASSPNRVDGYTF.

The rearrangement uses TRBV5-1 and TRBJ1-1; no firm D call. The V and J ends lost 4 bases and 2 bases respectively, with 9 bases between them. This CDR3 spans 13 amino acids. Germline CDR1 SGHRS, CDR2 YFSETQ. CDR3 nucleotide sequence: TGCGCCAGCAGCAGGGAGGGAAACACTGAAGCTTTCTTT. It is translated as CASSREGNTEAFF.

In regard to this clone: A much larger clone lies a single base off, so this may be a read error. The rearrangement uses TRBV19 and TRBJ2-7; 8 bases line up with TRBD2. Germline V lookup: CDR1 LNHDA, CDR2 SQIVND (reference sequence). Germline trimming cut 8 bases from V and 2 bases from J; bases unmatched to any gene: 5. The CDR3 is made up of 13 amino acids. The CDR3 nucleotides read TGTGCCAGTGGTTCGGGAGGGCCCTACGAGCAGTACTTC. As protein: CASGSGGPYEQYF.

The genes are TRBV5-4 and TRBJ2-2; D assignment may be TRBD1 or TRBD2 (6 bases each). Between the trimmed V and J ends, which lost 2 bases and 6 bases, there was a span of 14 bases. The germline CDR1 and CDR2 sequences are SGHNT and YYREEE (reference sequence). This CDR3 region has 15 residues. As DNA, the CDR3 is TGTGCCAGCAGCTTCGGGGGCGCGACGCCCGGGGAGCTGTTTTTT. Its protein is CASSFGGATPGELFF.

This chain links TRBV5-5 with TRBJ1-2, with a tentative D call TRBD1 (6 bases). Deletions cut 4 bases from V and 5 bases from J, with 15 bases between. This CDR3 contains 14 residues. Germline CDR1 is SGHKS and CDR2 is YYEKEE (reference sequence). Here the CDR3 DNA reads TGTGCCAGCAGCACTACTGACAGGATATATGGCTACACCTTC. It encodes CASSTTDRIYGYTF.

This rearrangement joins TRBV4-1 to TRBJ1-5; D gene unclear. V was pared by 0 bases and J by 4 bases, with 10 bases between. Germline values: CDR1 MGHRA, CDR2 YSYEKL. The CDR3 spans 15 residues. Written as DNA, the CDR3 is TGCGCCAGCAGCCAAGAAGTGAGGGCAAATCAGCCCCAGCATTTT. Protein: CASSQEVRANQPQHF.